The rows below give T cell receptor beta chains drawn from one sample of a study of cytomegalovirus exposure and HLA in healthy donors. Libraries were prepared by immunoSEQ multiplex PCR; TCRdb keeps only in-frame clonotypes and omits some of them. The sample carries over 150,000 clones, around 88% recorded once. Source material: PBMCs. Receptors originate from a woman between 18 and 29 years old in good health and CMV-seronegative. The CDR3 runs from the conserved cysteine through the conserved F or W. D genes are given only for firm matches. Clone size is given for some rows only: seen once, a few or many times, or a class if the clone is expanded.

CDR3 length	J gene	V gene	clone size	D gene	CDR3 protein	CDR3 DNA
13	TRBJ2-7	TRBV6-5	-	-	CASSWGVQGEQYF	TGTGCCAGCAGTTGGGGGGTCCAAGGAGAGCAGTACTTC
13	TRBJ2-7	TRBV5-6	few	-	CASSPRSSYEQYF	TGTGCCAGCAGCCCCCGGTCATCCTACGAGCAGTACTTC
14	TRBJ2-5	TRBV27	once	-	CASSLSSRKETQYF	TGTGCCAGCAGTTTATCGTCGAGGAAAGAGACCCAGTACTTC
14	TRBJ2-7	TRBV11-2	-	TRBD1	CASSPTGGTYEQYF	TGTGCCAGCAGTCCTACAGGGGGAACCTACGAGCAGTACTTC
13	TRBJ2-1	TRBV9	few	TRBD2	CASSVLGRDEQFF	TGTGCCAGCAGCGTCCTCGGGAGGGATGAGCAGTTCTTC
11	TRBJ2-3	TRBV20-1	-	-	CSARAPAGEYF	TGCAGTGCTAGAGCCCCGGCAGGGGAATATTTT
19	TRBJ2-3	TRBV4-3	many	TRBD1	CASSQGFDRGQGITDTQYF	TGCGCCAGCAGCCAAGGGTTCGACCGGGGACAGGGTATCACAGATACGCAGTATTTT
15	TRBJ2-1	TRBV7-6	-	TRBD2	CASSSGLAGRHEQFF	TGTGCCAGCAGCTCCGGACTAGCGGGAAGGCATGAGCAGTTCTTC
12	TRBJ1-1	TRBV10-3	-	TRBD1	CAAGTANTEAFF	TGTGCCGCCGGGACAGCGAACACTGAAGCTTTCTTT
16	TRBJ2-7	TRBV4-1	-	-	CASSHLDWTFPYEQYF	TGCGCCAGCAGCCACCTGGACTGGACTTTTCCCTACGAGCAGTACTTC